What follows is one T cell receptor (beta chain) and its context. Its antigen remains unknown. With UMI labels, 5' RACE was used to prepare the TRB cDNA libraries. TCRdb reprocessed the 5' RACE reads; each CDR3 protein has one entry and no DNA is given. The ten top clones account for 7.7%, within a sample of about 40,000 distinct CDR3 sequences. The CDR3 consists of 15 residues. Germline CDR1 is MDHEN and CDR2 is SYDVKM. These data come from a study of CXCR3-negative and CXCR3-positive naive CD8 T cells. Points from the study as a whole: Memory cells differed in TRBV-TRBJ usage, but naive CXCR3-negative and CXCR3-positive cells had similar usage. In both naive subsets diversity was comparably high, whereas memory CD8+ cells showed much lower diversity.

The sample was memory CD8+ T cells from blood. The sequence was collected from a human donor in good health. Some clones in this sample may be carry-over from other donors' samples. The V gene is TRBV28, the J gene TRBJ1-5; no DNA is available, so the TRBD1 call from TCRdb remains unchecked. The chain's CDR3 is CASSLRGLGDQPQHF.